This entry lists 29 T cell receptor beta chains sequenced from one sample in a study of a mutant IDH1 vaccine in newly diagnosed glioma. TCRdb's table, derived via immunoSEQ multiplex PCR, lists solely in-frame clones and lacks some. This sample yields fewer than 55,000 clones, of which around 60% are seen a single time; 4% to 6% belongs to the top ten. These TCRs are of unknown antigen specificity. Sample time point: week 47, end of study. Every single dose of the vaccine, 300 ug of mutant IDH1 20-mer peptide, came with topical imiquimod. Sequencing was performed on peripheral blood mononuclear cells (PBMCs), taken from a glioma patient whose treatment included an IDH1 peptide vaccine. Source of these receptors: a man between 40 and 49 years old with glioma. Some clones in this sample may be carry-over from other donors' samples.

This chain links TRBV11-2 with TRBJ1-3; TRBD1 matches 7 bases. The CDR3 sequence is 15 residues long. V shed 5 bases, J shed 4 bases, and the junction held 8 bases outside the gene matches. Germline V gene data show CDR1 as SGHAT and CDR2 as FQNNGV. This CDR3 is CASSPKGASGNTIYF. CDR3 sequence (DNA): TGTGCCAGCAGCCCAAAGGGGGCAAGCGGAAACACCATATATTTT.

This chain connects TRBV4-2 to TRBJ2-3; 9 nucleotides line up with TRBD2. Germline V lookup: CDR1 LGHNA, CDR2 YNFKEQ. The CDR3 is 17 amino acids. V was pared by 7 bases and J by 5 bases, with 16 bases of the junction left unmatched. The CDR3 reads CASTPGGGALVEDTQYF. CDR3 DNA: TGTGCCAGCACCCCTGGCGGGGGGGCCTTGGTGGAAGATACGCAGTATTTT.

The rearrangement links TRBV5-6 to TRBJ1-2; unclear D gene. This CDR3 region has 13 residues. With 0 bases removed from V and 8 bases from J, the gap between germline ends came to 11 bases. CDR1 is SGHDT and CDR2 is YYEEEE in the germline V gene. The CDR3 coding sequence is TGTGCCAGCAGCTTGGCCGGCGGTTCAGGCTACACCTTC. Translated: CASSLAGGSGYTF.

For this clone: This specimen includes other DNA sequences encoding the same CDR3. The chain links TRBV5-1 to TRBJ1-6; a possible D gene is TRBD1 (5 bases). The CDR3 is 15 residues long. V gave up 0 bases and J gave up 7 bases, with 11 bases separating them. The germline V gene encodes CDR1 SGHRS and CDR2 YFSETQ. CDR3 DNA: TGCGCCAGCAGCTTGGCGTGGGGGACGAATTCACCCCTCCACTTT. This codes for CASSLAWGTNSPLHF.

This clone was detected a few times. The V gene is TRBV7-6, the J gene TRBJ2-1; 10 bases fit TRBD1. CDR3 size: 15 residues. V was clipped by 2 bases and J by 3 bases; unmatched bases: 1. CDR1 and CDR2 from the germline V gene are SGHVS and FNYEAQ. In DNA form, the CDR3 reads TGTGCCAGCAGCTTAAGGACAGGGGGCTACAATGAGCAGTTCTTC. It is translated as CASSLRTGGYNEQFF.

This clone was found a few times. Other DNA sequences of this sample code for an identical CDR3. The chain couples TRBV7-6 to TRBJ2-3; D gene uncertain. Trimming left V 5 bases short and J 0 bases short, with 3 bases between. The CDR3 is 12 amino acids. CDR1 is SGHVS and CDR2 is FNYEAQ in the germline V gene. In DNA, the CDR3 is TGTGCCAGCAGCCTTAGCACAGATACGCAGTATTTT. Translating gives CASSLSTDTQYF.

This sequence joins TRBV20-1 and TRBJ1-2; weak D call: TRBD1 (6 bases). The CDR3 contains 11 residues. V was trimmed by 6 bases and J by 8 bases, leaving 13 bases between them. Per germline, CDR1 DFQATT and CDR2 SNEGSKA (reference sequence). The CDR3 DNA reads TGCAGTGCCAGGGGAGATCCCGGCTACACCTTC. It translates to CSARGDPGYTF.

V is TRBV5-8 and J is TRBJ1-2; D ambiguous. Per germline, CDR1 SGHTS and CDR2 YDEGEE. This CDR3 contains 14 residues. V lost 0 bases, J lost 6 bases, and 12 bases lay in between. The CDR3 spells CASSLERTSHGYTF. CDR3 bases: TGTGCCAGCAGCTTGGAACGGACTTCCCATGGCTACACCTTC.

The CDR3: CASSLVNSGGSGQPQHF. DNA of the CDR3: TGTGCCAGCAGCTTGGTTAATTCAGGGGGTTCGGGTCAGCCCCAGCATTTT. The chain is built from TRBV5-8 and TRBJ1-5, with 7 bases that match TRBD1. After removal of 0 bases from V and 6 bases from J, the junction contained 12 bases not matched to a gene. Germline V CDR1 and CDR2: SGHTS, YDEGEE. The CDR3 is 17 amino acids.

This chain connects TRBV5-8 to TRBJ1-5; possibly TRBD1 for D (6 bases). CDR1 SGHTS and CDR2 YDEGEE come from the germline V gene. V lost 0 bases to trimming and J lost 4 bases, with 11 bases between them. The CDR3 loop spans 15 amino acids. The CDR3 here is CASSLAGTTNQPQHF. The DNA for the CDR3 is TGTGCCAGCAGCTTGGCCGGGACAACTAATCAGCCCCAGCATTTT.

In this sample, this clone turned up a few times. The J gene is TRBJ1-2, the V gene TRBV5-4; D may be TRBD1 (5 bases). Germline-derived CDR1 and CDR2 are SGHNT and YYREEE (reference sequence). Trimming removed 4 bases at V and 1 base at J, with 11 bases between. This CDR3 comprises 14 residues. The CDR3 sequence is CASSPGPINYGYTF. The DNA of the CDR3 is TGTGCCAGCAGCCCGGGACCGATTAACTATGGCTACACCTTC.

This clone was observed a few times. This chain uses TRBV5-1 with TRBJ2-5, with D hard to call. Trimming shortened V by 0 bases and J by 5 bases, and 8 bases separated the two germline ends. This CDR3 contains 13 residues. CDR1 SGHRS and CDR2 YFSETQ come from the germline V gene. The CDR3 region is CASSLAGWETQYF. The CDR3 DNA follows: TGCGCCAGCAGCTTGGCCGGTTGGGAGACCCAGTACTTC.

The chain carries TRBV5-8 and TRBJ1-6; D remains ambiguous. V lost 1 base and J lost 9, with 11 bases in between. This CDR3 has 14 amino acids. The germline gives CDR1 SGHTS, CDR2 YDEGEE. This CDR3 reads CASSLKVVVSPLHF. In nucleotides, the CDR3 is TGTGCCAGCAGCTTGAAGGTTGTGGTTTCACCCCTCCACTTT.

The CDR3, as DNA: TGTGCCAGCAGGCTAGAGGCCGGTTCCGCAACTAATGAAAAACTGTTTTTT. Translation gives CASRLEAGSATNEKLFF. The chain uses TRBV7-6 and TRBJ1-4, with D unresolved. Germline V gene lookup returns CDR1 SGHVS and CDR2 FNYEAQ. The CDR3 contains 17 residues. Trimming stripped 6 bases from V and 0 bases from J, with 17 bases between.

This chain joins TRBV14 and TRBJ2-3; D is uncertain. The V and J ends lost 0 bases and 2 bases respectively, with 12 bases between them. In germline, CDR1 is SGHDN, CDR2 FVKESK. The CDR3 runs to 16 residues. The CDR3 DNA reads as TGTGCCAGCAGCCAAGATAGTGGTATTCTCACAGATACGCAGTATTTT. Amino acid sequence: CASSQDSGILTDTQYF.

J is TRBJ2-3 and V is TRBV14, with D possibly called TRBD1 or TRBD2 (5 bases each). V lost 1 base and J lost 1, with 18 bases in between. CDR3 length: 18 residues. Germline assignment: CDR1 SGHDN and CDR2 FVKESK. Written as DNA, the CDR3 is TGTGCCAGCAGCCAAGCGATCTACCGGGACGTTCGCACAGATACGCAGTATTTT. Encoded protein: CASSQAIYRDVRTDTQYF.

The rearrangement uses TRBV2 and TRBJ2-3, with 7 nucleotides matching TRBD2. The germline V gene has CDR1 SNHLY and CDR2 FYNNEI. The CDR3 length is 13 residues. Trimming removed 6 bases from V and 5 bases from J; junction bases left unmatched: 5. CDR3 bases: TGTGCCAGCAGGAAAGGGGAGGGAGATACGCAGTATTTT. It specifies CASRKGEGDTQYF.

V and J are TRBV5-1 and TRBJ1-2; D gene unclear. Germline V gene lookup returns CDR1 SGHRS and CDR2 YFSETQ. V gave up 5 bases and J gave up 2 bases, with 7 bases separating them. This CDR3 is 12 amino acids long. For the CDR3, the DNA is TGCGCCAGCAGAGTTGGCAACTATGGCTACACCTTC. The encoded protein is CASRVGNYGYTF.

The CDR3 nucleotides read TGCGCCAGCAGCCAGGGGGGGGCGGCAGATACGCAGTATTTT. Translated, it gives CASSQGGAADTQYF. The chain recombines TRBV4-1 with TRBJ2-3; maybe TRBD2 (7 bases). Germline V gene lookup returns CDR1 MGHRA and CDR2 YSYEKL. The CDR3 loop spans 14 amino acids. The V end was cut by 3 bases, the J end by 4 bases, with 11 bases between.

V gene TRBV6-5 combines with J gene TRBJ2-2; D uncertain. Looked up from germline, CDR1 is MNHEY and CDR2 is SVGAGI. The CDR3 is 13 amino acids. The V end lost 11 bases, the J end lost 4 bases, and 14 bases lay between the germline ends. The CDR3 reads CAAQPSRTGELFF. The CDR3 bases are TGTGCCGCCCAACCGAGTCGCACCGGGGAGCTGTTTTTT.

The chain combines TRBV2 with TRBJ1-1; D gene uncertain. Germline values: CDR1 SNHLY, CDR2 FYNNEI. The CDR3 consists of 13 residues. With 6 bases removed from V and 9 bases from J, the gap between germline ends came to 17 bases. The CDR3 sequence: CASSLDPNRQAFF. CDR3 DNA: TGTGCCAGCAGCCTGGACCCAAACCGGCAAGCTTTCTTT.

The chain recombines TRBV5-4 with TRBJ2-2; tentatively, D is TRBD1 or TRBD2 (5 bases each). V lost 4 bases and J lost 7, with 14 bases in between. Germline CDR1 reads SGHNT; CDR2 reads YYREEE (reference sequence). The CDR3 consists of 14 residues. CDR3 residues: CASSPMSGRGELFF. In nucleotides, the CDR3 is TGTGCCAGCAGCCCCATGTCGGGGCGCGGGGAGCTGTTTTTT.

The V and J genes are TRBV18 and TRBJ1-1; weak D call: TRBD1 (5 bases). The CDR3 extends over 16 amino acids. With 5 bases removed from V and 5 bases from J, the gap between germline ends came to 21 bases. Germline V gene sequence: CDR1 KGHSH, CDR2 LQKENI. The CDR3 region has the DNA TGTGCCAGCTCAGACGGGACCCCCCACTCTGGGACTGAAGCTTTCTTT. Protein sequence: CASSDGTPHSGTEAFF.

This chain links TRBV7-2 with TRBJ1-1, with D hard to call. The CDR3 is made up of 15 amino acids. Trimming cost V 5 bases and J 2 bases, with 15 bases left between them. Germline lookup yields CDR1 SGHTA and CDR2 FQGNSA. The CDR3 DNA sequence: TGTGCCAGCAGCCCAGAGACAAACAGCAACACTGAAGCTTTCTTT. It specifies CASSPETNSNTEAFF.

This chain connects TRBV15 to TRBJ2-2; the match to TRBD2 covers 11 bases. Germline values: CDR1 LNHNV, CDR2 YYDKDF (reference sequence). CDR3 length: 20 residues. V lost 0 bases to trimming and J lost 2 bases; unmatched junction nucleotides: 11. The CDR3 sequence: CATSRDKGLAGGSNTGELFF. The CDR3, as DNA: TGTGCCACCAGCAGAGATAAGGGTCTAGCGGGGGGTAGTAACACCGGGGAGCTGTTTTTT.

V is TRBV30 and J is TRBJ1-6; no clear D. Trimming took 3 bases from V and 1 from J, leaving 10 bases between them. The CDR3 has 15 residues. Per germline, CDR1 GTSNPN and CDR2 SVGIG (reference sequence). The CDR3 here is CAWRGSGSYNSPLHF. The CDR3 coding sequence is TGTGCCTGGAGAGGTTCCGGTTCCTATAATTCACCCCTCCACTTT.

The V gene is TRBV9, the J gene TRBJ2-3; 14 nucleotides line up with TRBD2. The CDR3 covers 18 residues. The V segment lost 6 bases and the J segment 6 bases; nucleotides outside the gene matches: 15. The germline CDR1 and CDR2 sequences are SGDLS and YYNGEE. The CDR3 sequence is CASTSGTSGGLPDDTQYF. CDR3 nucleotide sequence: TGTGCCAGCACCAGCGGGACTAGCGGGGGCCTCCCAGACGATACGCAGTATTTT. Variable domain in full (rest from reference TRBV9 and TRBJ2-3): DSGVTQTPKHLITATGQRVTLRCSPRSGDLSVYWYQQSLDQGLQFLIQYYNGEERAKGNILERFSAQQFPDLHSELNLSSLELGDSALYFCASTSGTSGGLPDDTQYFGPGTRLTVL.

The rearrangement uses TRBV2 and TRBJ1-6, with 9 bases aligning to TRBD1. Per the germline V gene, CDR1 is SNHLY and CDR2 is FYNNEI. Germline trimming cut 8 bases from V and 6 bases from J; bases unmatched to any gene: 5. This CDR3 has 14 residues. The CDR3 protein is CASRDRAINSPLHF. CDR3 DNA: TGTGCCAGCCGGGACAGGGCCATTAATTCACCCCTCCACTTT.

This clone has a handful of counts. The CDR3 coding sequence is TGTGCCAGCAGCTTGGTCCCCAGGGTCATGGGCAATCAGCCCCAGCATTTT. Its translation: CASSLVPRVMGNQPQHF. This chain connects TRBV5-6 to TRBJ1-5; maybe TRBD1 (5 bases). CDR1 SGHDT and CDR2 YYEEEE come from the germline V gene. V was trimmed by 0 bases and J by 2 bases, leaving 15 bases between them. This CDR3 has 17 residues.